This T cell receptor (beta chain) was recorded in a study of T cell responses to AZD1222 COVID-19 vaccine. Profiled with immunoSEQ multiplex PCR; TCRdb holds only in-frame clones, not every one. The data contain fewer than 85,000 clones, around 90% of them singletons. From germline, CDR1 is SGHRS and CDR2 YFSETQ. CDR3 length equals 16 residues. Trimming took off 7 bases at V and 0 bases at J, with 16 bases between the two ends. Analysis merged second doses at about 4 or about 12 weeks. Specimen: peripheral blood, collected 28 days after the second AZD1222 dose. This TCR came from an adult who received the AZD1222 COVID-19 vaccine. The V gene is TRBV5-1, the J gene TRBJ2-2; a weak D match, TRBD2 (6 bases). This CDR3 is CASALRDWANTGELFF. DNA for the CDR3: TGCGCCAGCGCACTACGGGACTGGGCGAACACCGGGGAGCTGTTTTTT.